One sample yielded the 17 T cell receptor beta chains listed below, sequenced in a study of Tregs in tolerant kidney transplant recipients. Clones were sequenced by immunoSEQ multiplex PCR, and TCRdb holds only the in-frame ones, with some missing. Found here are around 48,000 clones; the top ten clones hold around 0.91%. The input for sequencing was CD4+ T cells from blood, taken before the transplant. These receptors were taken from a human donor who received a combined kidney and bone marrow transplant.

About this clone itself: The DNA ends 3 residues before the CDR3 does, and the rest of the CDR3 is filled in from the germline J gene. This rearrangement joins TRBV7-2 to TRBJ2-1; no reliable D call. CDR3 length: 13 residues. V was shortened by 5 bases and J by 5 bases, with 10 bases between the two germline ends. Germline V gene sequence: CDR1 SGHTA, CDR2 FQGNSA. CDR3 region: CASSIIQDNEQFF. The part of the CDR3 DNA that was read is TGTGCCAGCAGCATAATTCAGGACAATGAG.

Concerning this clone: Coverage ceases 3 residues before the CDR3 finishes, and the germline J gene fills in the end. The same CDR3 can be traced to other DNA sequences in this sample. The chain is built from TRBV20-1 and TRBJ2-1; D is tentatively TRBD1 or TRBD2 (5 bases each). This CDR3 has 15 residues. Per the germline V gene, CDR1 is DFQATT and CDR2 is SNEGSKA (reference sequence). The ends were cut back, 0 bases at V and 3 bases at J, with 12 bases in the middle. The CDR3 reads CSARDQRGVYNEQFF. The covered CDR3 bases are TGCAGTGCTAGAGATCAAAGAGGGGTCTACAATGAG.

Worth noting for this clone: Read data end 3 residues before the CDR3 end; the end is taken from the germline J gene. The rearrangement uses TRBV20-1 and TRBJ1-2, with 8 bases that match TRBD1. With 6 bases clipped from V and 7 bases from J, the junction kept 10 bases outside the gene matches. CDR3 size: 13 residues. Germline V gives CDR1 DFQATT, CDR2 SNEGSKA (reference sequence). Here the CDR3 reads CSARRQGIGGYTF. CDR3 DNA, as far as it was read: TGCAGTGCGCGACGACAGGGGATCGGTGGC.

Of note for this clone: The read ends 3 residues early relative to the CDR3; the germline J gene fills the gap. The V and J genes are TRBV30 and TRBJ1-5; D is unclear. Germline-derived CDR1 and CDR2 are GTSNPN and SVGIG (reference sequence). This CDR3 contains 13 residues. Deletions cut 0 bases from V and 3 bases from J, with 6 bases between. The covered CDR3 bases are TGTGCCTGGAGTGTGGACTCCAATCAGCCC. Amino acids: CAWSVDSNQP. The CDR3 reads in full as CAWSVDSNQPQHF. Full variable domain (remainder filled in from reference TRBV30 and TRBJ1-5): SQTIHQWPATLVQPVGSPLSLECTVEGTSNPNLYWYRQAAGRGLQLLFYSVGIGQISSEVPQNLSASRPQDRQFILSSKKLLLSDSGFYLCAWSVDSNQPQHFGDGTRLSIL.

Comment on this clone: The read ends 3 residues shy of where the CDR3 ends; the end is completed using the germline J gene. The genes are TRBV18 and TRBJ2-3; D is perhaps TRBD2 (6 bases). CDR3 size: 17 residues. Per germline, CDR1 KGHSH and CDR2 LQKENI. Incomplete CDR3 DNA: TGTGCCAGCTCACCTACGAAGGGGCGGGGCGCCAATGACGCG. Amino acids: CASSPTKGRGANDA. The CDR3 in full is CASSPTKGRGANDAQYF.

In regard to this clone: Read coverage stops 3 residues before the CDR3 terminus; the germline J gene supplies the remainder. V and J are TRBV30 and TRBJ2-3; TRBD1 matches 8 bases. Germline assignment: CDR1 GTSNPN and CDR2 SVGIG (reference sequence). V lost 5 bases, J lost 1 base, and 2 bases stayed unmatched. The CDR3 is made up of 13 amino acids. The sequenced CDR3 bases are TGTGCCTGGGGACAGGGAGGCACAGATACG. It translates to CAWGQGGTDT. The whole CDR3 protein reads CAWGQGGTDTQYF.

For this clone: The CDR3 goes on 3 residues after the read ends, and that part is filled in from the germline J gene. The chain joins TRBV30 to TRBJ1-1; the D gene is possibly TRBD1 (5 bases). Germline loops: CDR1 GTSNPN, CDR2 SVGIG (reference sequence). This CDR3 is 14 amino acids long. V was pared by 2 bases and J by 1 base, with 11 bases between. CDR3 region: CAWSTQGRNTEAFF. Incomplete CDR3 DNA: TGTGCCTGGAGTACCCAGGGAAGGAACACTGAA.

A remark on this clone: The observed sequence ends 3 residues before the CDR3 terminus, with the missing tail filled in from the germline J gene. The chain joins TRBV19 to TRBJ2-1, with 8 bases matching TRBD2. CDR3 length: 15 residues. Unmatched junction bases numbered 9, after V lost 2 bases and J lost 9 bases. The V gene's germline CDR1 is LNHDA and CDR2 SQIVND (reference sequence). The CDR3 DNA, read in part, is TGTGCCAGTAGTATAATCCAGCGGGAGCGAGGTGAG. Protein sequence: CASSIIQRERGE. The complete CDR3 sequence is CASSIIQRERGEQFF.

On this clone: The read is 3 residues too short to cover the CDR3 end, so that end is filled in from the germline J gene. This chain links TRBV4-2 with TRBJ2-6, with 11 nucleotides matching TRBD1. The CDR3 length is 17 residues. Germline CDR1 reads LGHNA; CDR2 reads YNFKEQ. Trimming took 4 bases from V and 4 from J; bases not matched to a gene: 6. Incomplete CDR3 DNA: TGTGCCAGCAGCCCGGACAGGGGGCGTCAAGGGGCCAACGTC. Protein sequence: CASSPDRGRQGANV. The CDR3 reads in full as CASSPDRGRQGANVLTF.

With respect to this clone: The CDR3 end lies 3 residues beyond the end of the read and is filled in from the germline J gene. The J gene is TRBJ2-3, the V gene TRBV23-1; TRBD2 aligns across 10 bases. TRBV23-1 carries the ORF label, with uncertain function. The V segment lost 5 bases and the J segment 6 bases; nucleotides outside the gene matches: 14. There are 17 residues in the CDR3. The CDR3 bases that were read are TGCGCCAGCAGTAAAAAAAGGACTAGCGGAGGTGGGGATACG. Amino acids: CASSKKRTSGGGDT. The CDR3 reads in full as CASSKKRTSGGGDTQYF.

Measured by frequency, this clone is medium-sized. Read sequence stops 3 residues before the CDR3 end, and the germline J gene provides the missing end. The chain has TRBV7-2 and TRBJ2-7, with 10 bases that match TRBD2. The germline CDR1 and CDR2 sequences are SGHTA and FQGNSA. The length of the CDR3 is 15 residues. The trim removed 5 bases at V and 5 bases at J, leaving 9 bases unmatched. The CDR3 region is CASSLSGRARDEQYF. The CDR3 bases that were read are TGTGCCAGCAGCCTAAGCGGGAGGGCCCGGGACGAG. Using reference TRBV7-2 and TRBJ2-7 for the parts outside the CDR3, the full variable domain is GAGVSQSPSNKVTEKGKDVELRCDPISGHTALYWYRQSLGQGLEFLIYFQGNSAPDKSGLPSDRFSAERTGGSVSTLTIQRTQQEDSAVYLCASSLSGRARDEQYFGPGTRLTVT.

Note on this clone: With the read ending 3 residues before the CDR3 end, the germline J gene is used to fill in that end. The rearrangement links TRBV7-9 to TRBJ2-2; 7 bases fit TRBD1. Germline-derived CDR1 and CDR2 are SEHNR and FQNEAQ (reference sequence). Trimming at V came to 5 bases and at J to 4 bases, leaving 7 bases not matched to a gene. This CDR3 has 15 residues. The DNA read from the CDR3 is TGTGCCAGCAGCCCCGGACAGGCTAGCACCGGGGAG. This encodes CASSPGQASTGE. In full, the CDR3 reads CASSPGQASTGELFF.

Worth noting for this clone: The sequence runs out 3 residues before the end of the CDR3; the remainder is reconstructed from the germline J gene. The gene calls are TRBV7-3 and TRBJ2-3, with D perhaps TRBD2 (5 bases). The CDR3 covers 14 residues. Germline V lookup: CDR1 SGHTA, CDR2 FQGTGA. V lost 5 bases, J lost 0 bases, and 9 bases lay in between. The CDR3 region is CASSPGLSTDTQYF. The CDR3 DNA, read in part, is TGTGCCAGCAGCCCGGGGTTAAGCACAGATACG.

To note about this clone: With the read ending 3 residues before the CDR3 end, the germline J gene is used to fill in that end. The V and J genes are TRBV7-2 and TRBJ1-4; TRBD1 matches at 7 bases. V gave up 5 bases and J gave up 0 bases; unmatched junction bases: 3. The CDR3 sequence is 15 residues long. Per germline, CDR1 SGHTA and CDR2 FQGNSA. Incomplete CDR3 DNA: TGTGCCAGCAGCCCCGGACAGGCAACTAATGAAAAA. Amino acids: CASSPGQATNEK. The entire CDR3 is CASSPGQATNEKLFF. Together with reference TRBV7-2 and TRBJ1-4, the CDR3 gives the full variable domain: GAGVSQSPSNKVTEKGKDVELRCDPISGHTALYWYRQSLGQGLEFLIYFQGNSAPDKSGLPSDRFSAERTGGSVSTLTIQRTQQEDSAVYLCASSPGQATNEKLFFGSGTQLSVL.

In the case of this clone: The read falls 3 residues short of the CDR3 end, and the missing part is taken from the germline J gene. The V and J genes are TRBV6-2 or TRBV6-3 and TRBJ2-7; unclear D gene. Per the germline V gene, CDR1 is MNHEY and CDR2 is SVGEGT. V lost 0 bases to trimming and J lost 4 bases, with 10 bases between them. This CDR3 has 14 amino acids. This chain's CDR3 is CASSYSFRVYEQYF. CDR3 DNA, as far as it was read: TGTGCCAGCAGTTACTCCTTCCGGGTTTACGAG.

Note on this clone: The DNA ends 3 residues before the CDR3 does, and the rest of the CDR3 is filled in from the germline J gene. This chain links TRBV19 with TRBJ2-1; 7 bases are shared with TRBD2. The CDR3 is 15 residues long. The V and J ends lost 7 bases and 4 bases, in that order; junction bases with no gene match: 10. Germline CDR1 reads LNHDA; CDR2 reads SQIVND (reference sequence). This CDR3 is CASTSVAGPYNEQFF. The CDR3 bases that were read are TGTGCCAGTACAAGCGTAGCGGGCCCTTACAATGAG.

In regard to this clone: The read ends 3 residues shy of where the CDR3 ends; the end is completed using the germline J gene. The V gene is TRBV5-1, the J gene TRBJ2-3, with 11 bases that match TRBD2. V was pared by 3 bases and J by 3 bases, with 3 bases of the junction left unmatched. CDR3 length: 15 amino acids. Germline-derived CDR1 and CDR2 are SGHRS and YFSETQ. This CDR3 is CASSSVAGGTDTQYF. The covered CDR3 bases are TGCGCCAGCAGCTCAGTAGCGGGAGGGACAGATACG.